The sequence of this T cell receptor beta chain was determined in a study of blood T cell repertoires in COVID-19. Turning to the study itself: Sample material is recorded as cDNA or gDNA derived from T cells, B-cell-depleted T cells, or PBMCs.

V was shortened by 4 bases and J by 3 bases, with 10 bases between the two germline ends. The CDR3 covers 13 residues. CDR1 and CDR2 from the germline V gene are SGHDT and YYEEEE. Clones were sequenced by immunoSEQ multiplex PCR, and TCRdb holds only the in-frame ones, with some missing. The profile covers 450,000 to 500,000 clones, with roughly 88% appearing a single time and 3.2% taken by the ten largest. This TCR was sampled from a human donor in a cohort sampled during active COVID-19. The sample was peripheral blood. The chain is built from TRBV5-6 and TRBJ1-2; a weak D match, TRBD1 (6 bases). CDR3 in amino acids: CASSPRTDYGYTF. In DNA, the CDR3 is TGTGCCAGCAGCCCACGGACAGACTATGGCTACACCTTC.